The source of this T cell receptor (beta chain) is a study of T cell repertoires in ileal Crohn's disease (dated by TCRdb to the late 2010s). About the investigation overall: The median duration of disease was roughly 7.6 years, and at the time of surgery around 35% of patients were active smokers. All patients had surgery for a complication: stricturing disease in 61% and penetrating disease in roughly 40%. Roughly half of the patients were given postoperative therapy, with fewer than 12 receiving thiopurines and 15 to 20 receiving anti-TNF agents. M6 samples were neoterminal ileum biopsies taken at postoperative colonoscopy. TCR repertoire analysis was done in 50 to 70 Crohn's disease patients from a prospective multicentre cohort. The study was conducted in parallel with a multicentre cohort that was designed to identify predictors of early endoscopic recurrence following ileocolonic resection. A Rutgeerts score above i0 was used to define endoscopic postoperative recurrence. A total of around 170 mucosal samples from roughly 50 patients were sequenced, collected from several sites on the surgical specimen as well as at postoperative endoscopy. Broader findings and caveats from the paper: More high-frequency clones were carried by sorted CD8 T cells than by CD4 T cells, suggesting that mucosal expansions were mainly CD8. Mucosal CD4 and CD8 T cells were sorted and sequenced only in a subgroup of patients, the size of which was not stated. Within the first year after surgery, the timing of postoperative endoscopy varied, and the median delay was nearly seven months. Higher high-frequency clone percentages at surgery were associated with endoscopic recurrence; all patients with clonality above 26.8% (18/57) had recurrence. A significantly higher proportion of clonal expansions was observed in active smokers at surgery than in non-smokers (25.9% vs 17.9%, p=0.02).

The germline V gene (reference sequence) sets CDR1 to SEHNR and CDR2 to FQNEAQ. The V and J ends are trimmed by 1 base and 3 bases, leaving 7 bases between them. There are 13 amino acids in the CDR3, from cysteine to valine inclusive. Just CDR3 DNA is preserved here, 39 bases in frame from base 1. For commercial TCRB immunosequencing, around 500 nanograms of biopsy DNA were submitted for each sample. A two-step, amplification bias-controlled multiplex PCR was used by Adaptive Biotechnology to amplify CDR3 regions from genomic DNA. Primers for every V and J gene segment were used in the first PCR, and barcodes and Illumina adapters were added in the second PCR. CDR3 libraries were sequenced on an Illumina instrument. As for the authors' bioinformatics: The analysis used both the pipelines supplied by the vendor and custom analysis of the raw data in R/Bioconductor with R version 3.3.0. Clonality, which ranges from 0 to 1, was calculated as the inverse of the normalised Shannon entropy across all productive clones. The repertoire share taken up by the top 100 clones defined high-frequency clones, and only clones that passed a 95% confidence test were kept. The Simpson index measured repertoire diversity, and the Morisita-Horn index measured overlap between samples. TCRdb took this table from immuneACCESS and kept in-frame rearrangements with V and J called. Such tables lack part of the clones; where checked against another copy, unresolved V genes explain under half of the gap, and the rest is unexplained. That table supplies the V and J calls and clone size; D and trimming were determined from the DNA. The table for this sample lists about 5,400 clones; roughly two thirds of them were counted only once. Of the sample, around 30% is held by the ten largest clones.

Concerning this clone itself: Its antigen target is currently unknown. No base-level quality is on record; no much larger clone is a single base apart.

Interpreted using the paper, the time point label stands for: neoterminal ileum biopsy at postoperative endoscopy, about 6 months after surgery. Adults with ileal or ileocolonic Crohn's disease for whom ileocolonic resection was indicated were considered eligible. Whole ileal mucosal biopsies were stored frozen at -80°C before DNA extraction. Genomic DNA was extracted from frozen whole biopsies with a TRizol-based method and quantified on a NanoDrop 2000 spectrophotometer. The sequence links TRBV7-9 to TRBJ2-7; the D segment cannot be called with confidence. This TCR derives from an adult with Crohn's disease. The material sequenced was ileal tissue. CDR3 reads: CASSLGSHYEQYV. The DNA is TGTGCCAGCAGCTTAGGGTCACACTACGAGCAGTACGTC.